This T cell receptor beta chain was captured by sequencing in a study of shared clonotypes between healthy human individuals. Sequencing was performed with immunoSEQ multiplex PCR; in TCRdb, only in-frame clones are kept and a portion is missing. The repertoire holds nearly 500,000 clones, about 82% seen once, with 10% to 15% in the top ten. Trimming took 0 bases from V and 4 from J; bases not matched to a gene: 2. The CDR3 loop spans 15 amino acids. Germline loops: CDR1 KGHSH, CDR2 LQKENI. With respect to this clone: Just one base apart from a much larger clone, this may be a read error. This same CDR3 is encoded by further DNA sequences in the sample.

The V gene is TRBV18, the J gene TRBJ1-2; 10 bases are shared with TRBD1. This receptor was obtained from a woman in her 40s in good health. Some clones in this sample may be carry-over from other donors' samples. Sample: PBMCs. CDR3 sequence (DNA): TGTGCCAGCTCACCACCCGGGGACAGGGGCTATGGCTACACCTTC. Translating it yields CASSPPGDRGYGYTF.